This is a list of T cell receptor beta chains from one sample in a study of control samples from healthy donors and cancer patients. Assay: immunoSEQ multiplex PCR; the TCRdb copy retains only in-frame clones and omits some. The data hold about 75,000 clones, with approximately 80% observed a single time. The sample was blood. All receptors derive from a man in his fifties or sixties in good health. Each CDR3 is given with its conserved first and last residue. The order of the fields is J gene, V gene, D gene, clone size, CDR3 DNA, CDR3 protein. D genes are given only for firm matches. Some rows mark clone size as missing; the rest say once, few, many or name a class of expanded clone.

j_call: TRBJ1-2; v_call: TRBV19; d_call: .; clone_size: .; cdr3_nt: TGTGCCAGTAGATGGGCCCGACAGACTCCGCAAGGGTACACCTTC; cdr3_aa: CASRWARQTPQGYTF
j_call: TRBJ2-1; v_call: TRBV3-1/TRBV3-2; d_call: TRBD2; clone_size: .; cdr3_nt: TGTGCCAGCAGCCTGCCTGGCGGGAGTTCCTACAATGAGCAGTTCTTC; cdr3_aa: CASSLPGGSSYNEQFF
j_call: TRBJ1-5; v_call: TRBV19; d_call: .; clone_size: .; cdr3_nt: TGTGCCAGTAGTACGGATACAGGGCGCAATCAGCCCCAGCATTTT; cdr3_aa: CASSTDTGRNQPQHF
j_call: TRBJ2-1; v_call: TRBV19; d_call: TRBD2; clone_size: .; cdr3_nt: TGTGCCAGTAGCGTACGGGGTAGCGGGAGTTTTTATGAGCAGTTCTTC; cdr3_aa: CASSVRGSGSFYEQFF
j_call: TRBJ1-1; v_call: TRBV6-5; d_call: .; clone_size: .; cdr3_nt: TGTGCCAGCAGATTTCTCGACAGCACTGAAGCTTTCTTT; cdr3_aa: CASRFLDSTEAFF
j_call: TRBJ2-3; v_call: TRBV27; d_call: TRBD1; clone_size: .; cdr3_nt: TGTGCCAGCAGTTTGACAGGGGGGGGCACAGATACGCAGTATTTT; cdr3_aa: CASSLTGGGTDTQYF
j_call: TRBJ2-1; v_call: TRBV5-4; d_call: .; clone_size: .; cdr3_nt: TGTGCCAGCAGCTTGGTCCCGATCAATGAGCAGTTCTTC; cdr3_aa: CASSLVPINEQFF
j_call: TRBJ2-5; v_call: TRBV28; d_call: TRBD1; clone_size: .; cdr3_nt: TGTGCCAGCAGTTCCATGAAAGGGACAGGGTTAGAGACCCAGTACTTC; cdr3_aa: CASSSMKGTGLETQYF
j_call: TRBJ1-5; v_call: TRBV30; d_call: TRBD1; clone_size: .; cdr3_nt: TGTGCCTGGAGTGTACCCGGGACAGGGCCTAATCAGCCCCAGCATTTT; cdr3_aa: CAWSVPGTGPNQPQHF
j_call: TRBJ2-3; v_call: TRBV11-2; d_call: TRBD1; clone_size: .; cdr3_nt: TGTGCCAGCAGCCATGGGACAGTTGCCGATACGCAGTATTTT; cdr3_aa: CASSHGTVADTQYF
j_call: TRBJ1-4; v_call: TRBV15; d_call: .; clone_size: .; cdr3_nt: TGTGCCACCAGCGGCCAGGCTAATGAAAAACTGTTTTTT; cdr3_aa: CATSGQANEKLFF
j_call: TRBJ1-3; v_call: TRBV3-1/TRBV3-2; d_call: TRBD1; clone_size: .; cdr3_nt: TGTGCCAGCAGCCAAGGGACAGGGCCGGTTGGAAACACCATATATTTT; cdr3_aa: CASSQGTGPVGNTIYF
j_call: TRBJ2-7; v_call: TRBV6-5; d_call: TRBD1; clone_size: .; cdr3_nt: TGTGCCAGCACAAGACAACAGGGGGCTTCCTACGAGCAGTACTTC; cdr3_aa: CASTRQQGASYEQYF
j_call: TRBJ1-6; v_call: TRBV30; d_call: .; clone_size: few; cdr3_nt: TGTGCCTGGAAGGCGGTCCCCGGGGGTAATTCACCCCTCCACTTT; cdr3_aa: CAWKAVPGGNSPLHF
j_call: TRBJ2-6; v_call: TRBV15; d_call: .; clone_size: .; cdr3_nt: TGTGCCACCAGCATCACAGGGACCGGGGCCAACGTCCTGACTTTC; cdr3_aa: CATSITGTGANVLTF
j_call: TRBJ2-7; v_call: TRBV7-2; d_call: TRBD1; clone_size: .; cdr3_nt: TGTGCCAGCAGCTTAAGGACAGGAAGAGAGCAGTACTTC; cdr3_aa: CASSLRTGREQYF
j_call: TRBJ2-1; v_call: TRBV18; d_call: TRBD2; clone_size: .; cdr3_nt: TGTGCCAGCTCAGTGACTAGCGCGATAACCTACAATGAGCAGTTCTTC; cdr3_aa: CASSVTSAITYNEQFF
j_call: TRBJ1-3; v_call: TRBV6-5; d_call: .; clone_size: .; cdr3_nt: TGTGCCAGCAGTTACGGAAACACCATATATTTT; cdr3_aa: CASSYGNTIYF
j_call: TRBJ2-6; v_call: TRBV5-1; d_call: .; clone_size: .; cdr3_nt: TGCGCCAGCCGTGGGACCCCCGGGGCCAACGTCCTGACTTTC; cdr3_aa: CASRGTPGANVLTF
j_call: TRBJ2-7; v_call: TRBV7-2; d_call: .; clone_size: .; cdr3_nt: TGTGCCAGCAGCTTAGCGTTGGGACGGACCTCCGAGCAGTACTTC; cdr3_aa: CASSLALGRTSEQYF